This T cell receptor beta chain stems from a study of regulatory and conventional T cells in RAG deficiency. On this clone itself: The antigen remains undetermined.

The CDR3 extends over 17 amino acids. Germline V gene sequence: CDR1 SGHRS, CDR2 YFSETQ. Deletions cut 0 bases from V and 0 bases from J, with 15 bases between. TCRdb keeps only in-frame clones here, not all; method: immunoSEQ multiplex PCR. In the table there are around 29,000 clones, nearly 95% of which are singletons. General observations from the study: In Omenn syndrome, sorted "Tregs" may be peripherally activated cells. Compared with controls, unique Treg TCR beta sequences dropped approximately 100-fold in Omenn syndrome and CID/AS.

Conventional CD4+ T cells were sorted from blood as CD25-low CD127-high cells. This same sample was also taken into another study, of regulatory T cells. As that study records: Amplification used 52 TRBV primers and 13 TRBJ primers. Regulatory T cells showed the strongest V-J pair restriction and V/J gene skewing among patient repertoires.

The genes are TRBV5-1 and TRBJ1-1; maybe TRBD1 (5 bases). Sequencing was done on a sample of CD25- CD4+ T cells sorted from blood. The sequence came from a human donor in good health. DNA of the CDR3: TGCGCCAGCAGCTTGGCCACGGGGGGAGTAGTGAACACTGAAGCTTTCTTT. It encodes CASSLATGGVVNTEAFF.